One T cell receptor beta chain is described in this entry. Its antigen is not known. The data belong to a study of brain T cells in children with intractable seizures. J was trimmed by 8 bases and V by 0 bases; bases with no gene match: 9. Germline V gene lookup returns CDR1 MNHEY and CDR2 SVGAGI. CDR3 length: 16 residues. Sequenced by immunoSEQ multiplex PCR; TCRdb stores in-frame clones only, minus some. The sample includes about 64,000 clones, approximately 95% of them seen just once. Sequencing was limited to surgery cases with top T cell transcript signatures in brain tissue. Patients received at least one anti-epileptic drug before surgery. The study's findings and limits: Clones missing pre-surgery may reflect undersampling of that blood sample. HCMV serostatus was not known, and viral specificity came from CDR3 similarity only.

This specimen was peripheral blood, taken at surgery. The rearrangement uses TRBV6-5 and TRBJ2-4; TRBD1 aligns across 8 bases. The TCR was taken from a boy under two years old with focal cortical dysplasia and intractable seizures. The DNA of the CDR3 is TGTGCCAGCAGTTACTCGCACCAGGGGGCTCGGGACATTCAGTACTTC. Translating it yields CASSYSHQGARDIQYF.